Sequencing of this T cell receptor (beta chain) was carried out in a study of blood T cell repertoires in COVID-19. This clone was observed many times. In the source study's methods: Amplified reference gene primers provided the basis for estimating nucleated cell counts. Repertoires were generated with immunoSEQ multiplex PCR, while TCRdb's copy carries only in-frame clones and drops some. V, J and clone size derive from that table, while D and trimming were established from the DNA sequence. The table has over 200,000 clones, over 75% seen once. The CDR3 consists of 15 residues. The J segment lost 3 bases and the V segment lost 5 bases, leaving 5 bases of the junction unmatched. In germline, CDR1 is MGHDK, CDR2 SYGVNS.

This TCR came from a man aged 35 to 55 with active or convalescent COVID-19. The chain carries TRBV25-1 and TRBJ1-1, with 11 bases lining up with TRBD1. Sequences were obtained from peripheral blood. DNA for the CDR3: TGTGCCAGCAGTCACCCGGGACAGGGGGACACTGAAGCTTTCTTT. Protein: CASSHPGQGDTEAFF.